Listed here are 29 T cell receptor beta chains from one sample, sequenced in a study of T cell responses to AZD1222 COVID-19 vaccine. The repertoire was sequenced with immunoSEQ multiplex PCR; TCRdb's copy has only in-frame clones and lacks some. The repertoire has fewer than 110,000 clones, roughly 90% of them found once; the top ten carry roughly 8.7%. The material sequenced was peripheral blood, taken 28 days after the second AZD1222 dose. These receptors all come from an adult who received the AZD1222 COVID-19 vaccine.

The chain links TRBV4-3 to TRBJ1-3, with unresolved D. V lost 1 base and J lost 0, with 10 bases in between. CDR1 LGHNA and CDR2 YSLEER come from the germline V gene. The CDR3 is 16 amino acids. Here the CDR3 reads CASSQVAVPSGNTIYF. The CDR3 nucleotides read TGCGCCAGCAGCCAAGTCGCCGTCCCCTCTGGAAACACCATATATTTT.

This clone occurred once. This rearrangement joins TRBV2 to TRBJ2-6; unclear D gene. The germline V and J ends were trimmed by 3 bases and 0 bases, with 6 bases remaining between them. CDR1 SNHLY and CDR2 FYNNEI come from the germline V gene. The CDR3 is 15 residues long. In DNA, the CDR3 is TGTGCCAGCAGTGACCCGGGCTCTGGGGCCAACGTCCTGACTTTC. Translation gives CASSDPGSGANVLTF.

The CDR3 is CATSGDSHMNTEAFF. CDR3 coding DNA: TGTGCCACCAGCGGGGACAGCCACATGAACACTGAAGCTTTCTTT. The chain recombines TRBV15 with TRBJ1-1; 7 bases map to TRBD1. V shed 5 bases and J 0 bases; nucleotides not matched to a gene: 6. Germline V gene lookup returns CDR1 LNHNV and CDR2 YYDKDF (reference sequence). CDR3 length: 15 amino acids. Filled out from reference TRBV15 and TRBJ1-1, the complete variable domain reads DAMVIQNPRYQVTQFGKPVTLSCSQTLNHNVMYWYQQKSSQAPKLLFHYYDKDFNNEADTPDNFQSRRPNTSFCFLDIRSPGLGDTAMYLCATSGDSHMNTEAFFGQGTRLTVV.

The chain carries TRBV9 and TRBJ1-4; D not certain. Deletions cut 0 bases from V and 0 bases from J, with 9 bases between. CDR1 SGDLS and CDR2 YYNGEE come from the germline V gene. The CDR3 is 16 residues long. CDR3 DNA: TGTGCCAGCAGCGTAGGCCCGAGCTCAACTAATGAAAAACTGTTTTTT. Translated: CASSVGPSSTNEKLFF.

The V call is TRBV27, the J call TRBJ2-1, with 10 bases fitting TRBD1. From germline, CDR1 is MNHEY and CDR2 SMNVEV (reference sequence). The CDR3 contains 15 residues. Trimming removed 6 bases from V and 12 bases from J; junction bases left unmatched: 14. CDR3 in amino acids: CASSLDRGRQLGQFF. CDR3 nucleotide sequence: TGTGCCAGCAGCCTAGACAGGGGGCGCCAACTGGGGCAGTTCTTC.

V is TRBV7-9 and J is TRBJ2-5, with D possibly being TRBD1 (6 bases). The CDR3 covers 16 residues. Trimming pared 1 base from V and 1 base from J, leaving 13 bases between. CDR1 is SEHNR, CDR2 FQNEAQ, per germline (reference sequence). CDR3 nucleotides: TGTGCCAGCAGCTTAGTAACAGGGAGAGGCCAAGAGACCCAGTACTTC. Translation gives CASSLVTGRGQETQYF. Supplemented by reference TRBV7-9 and TRBJ2-5, the full variable domain reads DTGVSQNPRHKITKRGQNVTFRCDPISEHNRLYWYRQTLGQGPEFLTYFQNEAQLEKSRLLSDRFSAERPKGSFSTLEIQRTEQGDSAMYLCASSLVTGRGQETQYFGPGTRLLVL.

V and J are TRBV7-9 and TRBJ2-3; TRBD2 might be the D (5 bases). Trimming pared 7 bases from V and 5 bases from J, leaving 7 bases between. The V gene's germline CDR1 is SEHNR and CDR2 FQNEAQ (reference sequence). This CDR3 is built from 11 residues. The CDR3 bases are TGTGCCAGCACCGCGGGAGATACGCAGTATTTT. Translation: CASTAGDTQYF.

V is TRBV5-1 and J is TRBJ2-1; D possibly corresponds to TRBD1 (6 bases). The V end was cut by 2 bases, the J end by 0 bases, with 9 bases between. The CDR3 runs to 15 residues. Per germline, CDR1 SGHRS and CDR2 YFSETQ. Here the CDR3 reads CASSLQGVSYNEQFF. Written as DNA, the CDR3 is TGCGCCAGCAGCTTACAGGGCGTCTCCTACAATGAGCAGTTCTTC.

This rearrangement joins TRBV24-1 to TRBJ2-1; possibly TRBD2 for D (6 bases). CDR1 and CDR2 (germline): KGHDR, SFDVKD. The CDR3 runs 14 residues. The V end lost 10 bases, the J end lost 6 bases, and 18 bases lay between the germline ends. CDR3 protein: CATAVGGGGNEQFF. The CDR3 DNA reads TGTGCCACGGCGGTCGGGGGAGGTGGCAATGAGCAGTTCTTC.

This sequence joins TRBV14 and TRBJ1-6, with TRBD1 matching over 9 bases. The CDR3 is made up of 15 amino acids. V trimming: 4 bases; J trimming: 9 bases; junction bases outside the gene matches: 7. From germline, CDR1 is SGHDN and CDR2 FVKESK. The CDR3 sequence is CASSPQGTGTSPLHF. In nucleotides, the CDR3 is TGTGCCAGCAGCCCTCAGGGGACAGGGACTTCACCCCTCCACTTT.

The V and J genes are TRBV4-2 and TRBJ2-7; D is possibly TRBD2 (6 bases). This CDR3 has 15 amino acids. Deletions cut 0 bases from V and 1 base from J, with 10 bases between. The germline CDR1 and CDR2 sequences are LGHNA and YNFKEQ. CDR3 sequence reads: CASSQDGGRSYEQYF. In DNA, the CDR3 is TGTGCCAGCAGCCAAGATGGGGGGAGGTCCTACGAGCAGTACTTC.

The chain recombines TRBV19 with TRBJ1-5; D ambiguous. The ends were cut back, 2 bases at V and 3 bases at J, with 8 bases in the middle. This CDR3 spans 14 amino acids. Germline V gene sequence: CDR1 LNHDA, CDR2 SQIVND (reference sequence). The CDR3, as DNA: TGTGCCAGTAGTATAAGCGGTTTCAATCAGCCCCAGCATTTT. Encoded protein: CASSISGFNQPQHF.

The V and J genes are TRBV5-6 and TRBJ1-2; 10 nucleotides match TRBD1. The CDR3 runs 14 residues. Germline V gene sequence: CDR1 SGHDT, CDR2 YYEEEE. V trimming: 4 bases; J trimming: 8 bases; junction bases outside the gene matches: 8. This CDR3 is CASSHGGTGEGYTF. The DNA of the CDR3 is TGTGCCAGCAGCCACGGCGGGACAGGGGAAGGCTACACCTTC.

The chain joins TRBV27 to TRBJ1-6; possible D gene TRBD1, 5 bases. V was pared by 5 bases and J by 10 bases, with 12 bases between. Germline V gives CDR1 MNHEY, CDR2 SMNVEV (reference sequence). This CDR3 spans 13 amino acids. CDR3 loop: CASSDSQRSPLHF. DNA for the CDR3: TGTGCCAGCAGTGACAGTCAGAGGTCACCCCTCCACTTT.

This sequence joins TRBV18 and TRBJ1-2, with 8 bases identical to TRBD1. Germline V gives CDR1 KGHSH, CDR2 LQKENI. The CDR3 has 17 residues. V dropped 2 bases and J dropped 6; count of bases not matched to a gene: 14. CDR3 coding DNA: TGTGCCAGCTCACCAACTACAGGGGGAATTATCGAGGATGGCTACACCTTC. Translation: CASSPTTGGIIEDGYTF.

This chain links TRBV11-3 with TRBJ2-1, with 11 positions matching TRBD2. The CDR3 is made up of 16 amino acids. Germline trimming cut 5 bases from V and 10 bases from J; bases unmatched to any gene: 13. CDR1 and CDR2 (germline): SGHNT, YENEEA. The CDR3 region has the DNA TGTGCCAGCAGCCAGGCCCTAGCGGGAGGACCTATAGAGCAGTTCTTC. This encodes CASSQALAGGPIEQFF.

The rearrangement links TRBV9 to TRBJ2-1, with TRBD2 matching over 9 bases. V was pared by 3 bases and J by 7 bases, with 17 bases of the junction left unmatched. Germline assignment: CDR1 SGDLS and CDR2 YYNGEE. The CDR3 is made up of 18 amino acids. The CDR3 region has the DNA TGTGCCAGCAGCGCACTTAGCGGGAGCCCTAATTGGGGAAATGAGCAGTTCTTC. The encoded protein is CASSALSGSPNWGNEQFF.

V gene TRBV3-1 (or the pseudogene TRBV3-2) combines with J gene TRBJ2-5, with D maybe TRBD2 (5 bases). Looked up from germline, CDR1 is LGHDT and CDR2 is YNNKEL (reference sequence). This CDR3 region has 15 residues. With 0 bases removed from V and 9 bases from J, the gap between germline ends came to 17 bases. The CDR3 here is CASSQDRRRGIPQYF. CDR3 sequence (DNA): TGTGCCAGCAGCCAAGATCGTAGGAGAGGGATCCCCCAGTACTTC.

The V gene is TRBV28, the J gene TRBJ2-1, with 7 bases lining up with TRBD2. The CDR3 spans 15 residues. The germline V gene encodes CDR1 MDHEN and CDR2 SYDVKM. Germline trimming cut 5 bases from V and 3 bases from J; bases unmatched to any gene: 7. CDR3 residues: CASSGLADLYNEQFF. For the CDR3, the DNA is TGTGCCAGCAGTGGTCTAGCGGACCTCTACAATGAGCAGTTCTTC.

This chain joins TRBV4-1 and TRBJ1-1; 11 bases agree with TRBD1. Germline V CDR1 and CDR2: MGHRA, YSYEKL. The CDR3 spans 14 residues. The J segment lost 8 bases and the V segment lost 6 bases, leaving 8 bases of the junction unmatched. DNA for the CDR3: TGCGCCAGCAGGCAGGGACAGGGGGAAGAAGAAGCTTTCTTT. Translation: CASRQGQGEEEAFF.

V usage is TRBV2 and J usage is TRBJ2-1, with a weak D call TRBD2 (6 bases). This CDR3 is 14 amino acids long. Germline CDR1 reads SNHLY; CDR2 reads FYNNEI. V lost 3 bases and J 7 bases, leaving 13 bases between the germline ends. In DNA form, the CDR3 reads TGTGCCAGCAGTGATTGGGGGGATGTAAATGAGCAGTTCTTC. Amino acids: CASSDWGDVNEQFF.

The chain combines TRBV5-6 with TRBJ1-2; 8 nucleotides line up with TRBD1. Trimming took 4 bases from V and 4 from J; bases not matched to a gene: 15. Germline CDR1 and CDR2: SGHDT and YYEEEE. CDR3 size: 17 residues. The CDR3 here is CASSRLTDRVSFYGYTF. For the CDR3, the DNA is TGTGCCAGCAGCAGACTTACGGACAGGGTGTCTTTCTATGGCTACACCTTC. The entire variable domain, with the rest obtained from reference TRBV5-6 and TRBJ1-2, is as follows: DAGVTQSPTHLIKTRGQQVTLRCSPKSGHDTVSWYQQALGQGPQFIFQYYEEEERQRGNFPDRFSGHQFPNYSSELNVNALLLGDSALYLCASSRLTDRVSFYGYTFGSGTRLTVV.

The genes are TRBV9 and TRBJ2-3, with TRBD1 matching over 10 bases. V was pared by 3 bases and J by 1 base, with 5 bases of the junction left unmatched. This CDR3 is built from 16 residues. Looked up from germline, CDR1 is SGDLS and CDR2 is YYNGEE. CDR3 region: CASSAWTGGGTDTQYF. DNA for the CDR3: TGTGCCAGCAGCGCCTGGACAGGGGGTGGCACAGATACGCAGTATTTT.

The V call is TRBV5-1, the J call TRBJ1-6, with TRBD1 as a possible D gene (6 bases). Germline CDR1 is SGHRS and CDR2 is YFSETQ. The length of the CDR3 is 15 residues. V was pared by 0 bases and J by 5 bases, with 9 bases between. The CDR3 spells CASSLDRANNSPLHF. CDR3 nucleotide sequence: TGCGCCAGCAGCTTGGACAGGGCGAATAATTCACCCCTCCACTTT.

The CDR3 DNA reads TGTGCCAGTAGTTGGACAGCAACTAATGAAAAACTGTTTTTT. Encoded protein: CASSWTATNEKLFF. J is TRBJ1-4 and V is TRBV19; perhaps TRBD1 as D (6 bases). The germline V gene encodes CDR1 LNHDA and CDR2 SQIVND (reference sequence). CDR3 length: 14 residues. V was clipped by 5 bases and J by 0 bases, with 7 bases between them. Full variable domain (missing parts from reference TRBV19 and TRBJ1-4): DGGITQSPKYLFRKEGQNVTLSCEQNLNHDAMYWYRQDPGQGLRLIYYSQIVNDFQKGDIAEGYSVSREKKESFPLTVTSAQKNPTAFYLCASSWTATNEKLFFGSGTQLSVL.

The rearrangement joins TRBV9 to TRBJ2-2, with D tentatively TRBD2 (5 bases). This CDR3 is 13 amino acids long. V was clipped by 0 bases and J by 5 bases, with 5 bases between them. CDR1 and CDR2 from the germline V gene are SGDLS and YYNGEE. CDR3 sequence reads: CASSVAGTGELFF. The CDR3 DNA follows: TGTGCCAGCAGCGTAGCGGGGACCGGGGAGCTGTTTTTT.

The chain is built from TRBV9 and TRBJ2-2; D ambiguous. The V gene lost 4 bases and the J gene lost 4 bases, with 8 bases spanning the gap. This CDR3 region has 13 residues. Germline V gene lookup returns CDR1 SGDLS and CDR2 YYNGEE. As DNA, the CDR3 is TGTGCCAGCAGCCCTCGGCTCACCGGGGAGCTGTTTTTT. Its protein is CASSPRLTGELFF.

The CDR3 loop is CASSPWTSGRLRMVNEQFF. In DNA, the CDR3 is TGCGCCAGCAGCCCCTGGACTAGCGGGAGGTTACGAATGGTGAATGAGCAGTTCTTC. The chain employs TRBV4-1 and TRBJ2-1; 14 bases match TRBD2. The V segment lost 4 bases and the J segment 7 bases; nucleotides outside the gene matches: 15. The CDR3 runs to 19 residues. Germline values: CDR1 MGHRA, CDR2 YSYEKL.

This sequence joins TRBV9 and TRBJ1-1, with TRBD1 matching 7 bases. Germline trimming cut 4 bases from V and 6 bases from J; bases unmatched to any gene: 9. CDR1 and CDR2 from the germline V gene are SGDLS and YYNGEE. This CDR3 comprises 14 residues. The CDR3 loop is CASSTRTGGAEAFF. The DNA of the CDR3 is TGTGCCAGCAGCACCCGGACAGGAGGGGCTGAAGCTTTCTTT.